This T cell receptor beta chain derives from a study of T-cell reconstitution after alpha-beta-depleted transplantation in children (dated by TCRdb to 2015 to 2016). About the study as a whole: T-cell immune reconstitution after TCRalphabeta/CD19-depleted allogeneic hematopoietic cell transplantation in children was quantitatively tracked in the study by means of TCR repertoire profiling.

There are a few counts of this clonotype. This receptor's antigen is unknown. One base away there is no much larger clone; base qualities are not given. The receptor library was made with PCR. These reads were obtained on an Illumina HiSeq 2500. TCR libraries were prepared with molecular barcoding, using unique molecular identifiers to normalize TCRbeta repertoire quantification. TCRdb reworked the public reads: Q25 trimming with fastp, MiXCR clone assembly, productive beta chains retained. Rows merge per CDR3 protein into single entries with the most common DNA and genes. The sample includes 600,000 to 700,000 distinct CDR3 sequences, with roughly 17% observed a single time. The ten largest clonotypes hold under 1.2% of the sample. CDR1 and CDR2 are drawn from the germline V gene: MGHRA, YSYEKL. From its cysteine to its phenylalanine, the CDR3 spans 14 amino acids. CDR3 DNA is the only sequence kept; it has 42 bases, read in frame from the first base. Between the V and J ends, shortened by 1 base and 5 bases respectively, the junction contains 12 bases.

Sequenced material: PBMCs from the stem cell graft donor, taken from the stem cell graft. The sequence links TRBV4-1 to TRBJ2-7, and possibly TRBD2, on 5 matching bases. This receptor was obtained from a human donor who donated a stem cell graft to a child with acute myeloid leukemia. The DNA sequence reads TGCGCCAGCAGCCAAGGGAGGAGCCGGGACGAGCAGTACTTC. Its translation reads: CASSQGRSRDEQYF.